The 8 T cell receptor beta chains below were found in one sample sequenced in a study of T cell changes during pregnancy in multiple sclerosis. Method: immunoSEQ multiplex PCR; TCRdb's copy keeps in-frame clones and lacks some. This table has 99,000 or so clones, about 93% appearing once. The sequenced sample was peripheral blood, obtained after pregnancy. The receptors come from a female donor with multiple sclerosis, enrolled in a pregnancy study.

The J gene is TRBJ1-4, the V gene TRBV7-8; D is uncertain. The CDR3 extends over 16 amino acids. Trimming cost V 1 base and J 0 bases, with 9 bases left between them. The germline V gene has CDR1 SGHVS and CDR2 FQNEAQ. The DNA for the CDR3 is TGTGCCAGCAGCTTAGTCCGGTCTACAACTAATGAAAAACTGTTTTTT. Its translation is CASSLVRSTTNEKLFF.

This chain connects TRBV25-1 to TRBJ1-4, with D hard to call. V lost 1 base to trimming and J lost 7 bases, with 4 bases between them. Germline values: CDR1 MGHDK, CDR2 SYGVNS. This CDR3 comprises 12 residues. The CDR3 region has the DNA TGTGCCAGCAGTGAATGGAGTGAAAAACTGTTTTTT. This encodes CASSEWSEKLFF.

This rearrangement joins TRBV5-8 to TRBJ1-1, with D maybe TRBD1 (5 bases). The CDR3 loop spans 14 amino acids. CDR1 SGHTS and CDR2 YDEGEE come from the germline V gene. The ends were cut back, 0 bases at V and 2 bases at J, with 8 bases in the middle. In nucleotides, the CDR3 is TGTGCCAGCAGCTTGGTACAGGTAAACACTGAAGCTTTCTTT. Translated: CASSLVQVNTEAFF.

This chain uses TRBV27 with TRBJ2-2, with D perhaps TRBD1 (6 bases). V lost 4 bases and J 5 bases, leaving 8 bases between the germline ends. Per germline, CDR1 MNHEY and CDR2 SMNVEV (reference sequence). CDR3 length: 13 residues. CDR3 DNA sequence: TGTGCCAGCAGTTGGGGGCCTACCGGGGAGCTGTTTTTT. Its translation is CASSWGPTGELFF.

This clone was picked up one time. The gene calls are TRBV11-2 and TRBJ1-5; TRBD1 agrees at 7 bases. The CDR3 consists of 13 residues. With V trimmed by 5 bases and J by 5 bases, 3 bases remained unmatched. The V gene's germline CDR1 is SGHAT and CDR2 FQNNGV. The CDR3 DNA sequence: TGTGCCAGCAGCCGAGACAGGGATCAGCCCCAGCATTTT. This encodes CASSRDRDQPQHF.

The rearrangement joins TRBV5-1 to TRBJ1-3; 7 nucleotides match TRBD1. Germline CDR1 SGHRS, CDR2 YFSETQ. This CDR3 region has 15 residues. Trimming cost V 0 bases and J 0 bases; bases outside gene matches: 0. The CDR3 region is CASSLDRGSGNTIYF. The CDR3 DNA reads as TGCGCCAGCAGCTTGGACAGGGGCTCTGGAAACACCATATATTTT.

The V call is TRBV6-4, the J call TRBJ2-1; TRBD1 matches 12 bases. CDR3 length equals 16 residues. Germline CDR1 MRHNA, CDR2 SNTAGT. V gave up 0 bases and J gave up 7 bases; unmatched junction bases: 4. For the CDR3, the DNA is TGTGCCAGCAGTGACTCCGGGACAGGGGGCAAAAATGAGCAGTTCTTC. It translates to CASSDSGTGGKNEQFF.

The V call is TRBV5-1, the J call TRBJ1-2, with 10 bases matching TRBD1. There are 12 residues in the CDR3. Unmatched junction bases numbered 5, after V lost 7 bases and J lost 8 bases. Germline values: CDR1 SGHRS, CDR2 YFSETQ. This CDR3 is CASSTDRGGYTF. The CDR3, as DNA: TGCGCCAGCTCGACGGACAGGGGGGGCTACACCTTC.